This T cell receptor beta chain was obtained from a study of ipilimumab plus nivolumab after autologous stem cell transplantation (TCRdb year 2021). Study-level background: The median number of doses that trial patients received was a few for ipilimumab and 7 to 9 for nivolumab. Primary refractory and relapsed disease were included in the DLBCL cohort, with 18-month progression-free survival of 85.7% and 28.6%, respectively. Patients undergoing autologous transplant for high-risk diffuse large B cell lymphoma, mature T cell lymphoma, or multiple myeloma were enrolled in the trial. Roughly 40 patients made up the trial's intent-to-treat population. The study at large found these results: Per the authors, a biologic rationale for further study of the post-transplant checkpoint inhibition approach was offered by T cell receptor repertoire, regulatory T cell phenotype and gut microbiota profiles. Combined checkpoint inhibition appeared tolerable as post-transplant consolidation, according to the authors' conclusion.

As for this clone: Its cognate antigen has yet to be identified. No base quality information exists; no much larger clone differs at one position.

Starting 14 to 28 days after the autologous transplant, patients began checkpoint therapy, which included ipilimumab at 1 mg/kg intravenously on day 1 of selected weeks. Nivolumab was administered at 3 mg/kg intravenously on day 1 of weeks 1, 4, 7, 10, and every two weeks through week 26. This Phase Ib clinical trial tested ipilimumab plus nivolumab, a combined checkpoint inhibition, as consolidation after autologous stem cell transplantation. Libraries were built with the immunoSEQ multiplex PCR assay. This is the immuneACCESS table as TCRdb keeps it, with only in-frame sequences that have V and J called. A part of the clones is gone; compared with another copy, unresolved V genes explain less than half, and the rest is unexplained. This sample lists over 10,000 clones; more than 65% were detected once. The top ten clones comprise about 28% of the sample. The receptor was derived from a male donor with diffuse large B-cell lymphoma. The source material was PBMCs, sampled in a trial of ipilimumab plus nivolumab as post-transplant consolidation.

For the CDR3, the sequence is CASSLIGGSTEAFF. The DNA sequence reads TGTGCCAGCAGCTTGATCGGGGGAAGCACTGAAGCTTTCTTT. The chain is assembled from TRBV5-5 and TRBJ1-1; TRBD1 is possibly the D segment (5 matching bases). Sequences SGHKS (CDR1) and YYEKEE (CDR2) are obtained from the germline V gene (reference sequence). Inclusive of the bounding cysteine and phenylalanine, the CDR3 is 14 residues long. Only the CDR3 portion is preserved as DNA: 42 bases, with reading frame beginning at the first base. Cut back by 1 base and 4 bases, the V and J ends lie 11 bases apart.